This is a list of T cell receptor beta chains from one sample in a study of shared clonotypes between healthy human individuals. Only in-frame clones appear in the TCRdb table, and some are missing; sequencing was by immunoSEQ multiplex PCR. The sample includes about 2,500,000 clones, approximately 92% of them seen just once. The sample taken for sequencing was naive CD4+ T cells sorted from blood. These receptors were taken from a man aged 18 to 29 in good health. CDR3s include the opening cysteine and the closing phenylalanine or tryptophan. D genes are given only for firm matches. For some rows the clone size is stated as once, few or many, or as a class when expanded; others skip it.

NA	TRBV30	few	TRBJ1-3	CAWSVSQGYTIYF	TGTGCCTGGAGTGTTAGTCAGGGGTACACCATATATTTT
NA	TRBV4-1	NA	TRBJ2-5	CASSQQDRAGETQYF	TGCGCCAGCAGCCAACAAGACAGGGCGGGGGAGACCCAGTACTTC
NA	TRBV10-3	NA	TRBJ2-5	CAISESKLEVVETQYF	TGTGCCATCAGTGAGTCGAAACTAGAGGTCGTAGAGACCCAGTACTTC
NA	TRBV9	NA	TRBJ1-6	CASSVGIGSPLHF	TGTGCCAGCAGCGTAGGAATAGGTTCACCCCTCCACTTT
NA	TRBV28	NA	TRBJ1-5	CASSRLYSNQPQHF	TGTGCCAGCAGTCGCCTTTATAGCAATCAGCCCCAGCATTTT
TRBD1	TRBV18	few	TRBJ1-6	CASSPYRDRVDSPLHF	TGTGCCAGCTCACCATATCGGGACAGGGTGGATTCACCCCTCCACTTT
TRBD2	TRBV11-2	NA	TRBJ2-1	CASSRTGTRGYNEQFF	TGTGCCAGCAGCCGTACCGGGACTAGGGGTTACAATGAGCAGTTCTTC
NA	TRBV28	NA	TRBJ1-1	CASRQDTEAFF	TGTGCCAGCAGACAGGACACTGAAGCTTTCTTT
TRBD2	TRBV5-6	NA	TRBJ2-1	CASSLREGDNEQFF	TGTGCCAGCAGCTTGCGGGAGGGTGACAATGAGCAGTTCTTC
NA	TRBV4-3	NA	TRBJ1-2	CASSELRVDYGYTF	TGCGCCAGCAGCGAATTGAGGGTGGACTATGGCTACACCTTC
NA	TRBV21-1	NA	TRBJ2-7	CASSTPGLTYEQYF	TGTGCCAGCAGCACCCCGGGACTGACGTACGAGCAGTACTTC
TRBD1	TRBV10-3	few	TRBJ1-5	CAIRGTGDQPQHF	TGTGCCATCAGGGGGACAGGGGATCAGCCCCAGCATTTT
NA	TRBV7-2	NA	TRBJ1-6	CASSYRPSSYNSPLHF	TGTGCCAGCAGCTACCGGCCTAGCTCCTATAATTCACCCCTCCACTTT
NA	TRBV5-6	NA	TRBJ2-1	CASSLVYNEQFF	TGTGCCAGCAGCTTGGTTTACAATGAGCAGTTCTTC
NA	TRBV7-2	NA	TRBJ2-1	CASSSQTVYYEQFF	TGTGCCAGCAGCTCCCAGACAGTATACTATGAGCAGTTCTTC
NA	TRBV21-1	NA	TRBJ1-5	CASSKMVPGRSLGNQPQHF	TGTGCCAGCAGCAAGATGGTACCGGGACGATCTTTGGGCAATCAGCCCCAGCATTTT
NA	TRBV11-2	NA	TRBJ2-7	CASSSGGRGYEQYF	TGTGCCAGCAGCTCTGGAGGAAGGGGGTACGAGCAGTACTTC
TRBD1	TRBV2	NA	TRBJ2-7	CASSVDRGLYEQYF	TGTGCCAGCAGTGTCGACAGGGGTCTCTACGAGCAGTACTTC
NA	TRBV30	NA	TRBJ2-1	CAWSVGQGNEQFF	TGTGCCTGGAGTGTAGGGCAGGGAAATGAGCAGTTCTTC
TRBD2	TRBV30	NA	TRBJ2-2	CAWRGLANHGAGELFF	TGTGCCTGGAGGGGACTAGCTAATCACGGAGCCGGGGAGCTGTTTTTT
NA	TRBV19	NA	TRBJ2-1	CASSLRGEQFF	TGTGCCAGTAGCCTAAGGGGAGAGCAGTTCTTC
NA	TRBV29-1	NA	TRBJ1-1	CSVEFWGAGTEAFF	TGCAGCGTTGAATTCTGGGGAGCGGGCACTGAAGCTTTCTTT
NA	TRBV19	NA	TRBJ2-1	CASSSRTGSYNEQFF	TGTGCCAGTAGTTCTCGGACGGGCTCCTACAATGAGCAGTTCTTC
TRBD2	TRBV5-4	NA	TRBJ2-2	CASSLGLAGGPSTGELFF	TGTGCCAGCAGCTTGGGTTTAGCGGGGGGGCCCAGCACCGGGGAGCTGTTTTTT
TRBD2	TRBV2	NA	TRBJ2-1	CASTGGARNEQFF	TGTGCCAGCACCGGGGGGGCCCGCAATGAGCAGTTCTTC
TRBD2	TRBV11-2	NA	TRBJ2-3	CASSARTSGGFTDTQYF	TGTGCCAGCAGCGCCCGGACTAGCGGGGGGTTCACAGATACGCAGTATTTT
NA	TRBV27	NA	TRBJ1-4	CASKTVAVVEKLFF	TGTGCCAGCAAAACGGTCGCAGTTGTCGAAAAACTGTTTTTT
TRBD2	TRBV29-1	once	TRBJ2-1	CSGRLAGGFEQFF	TGCAGCGGTCGACTAGCGGGAGGCTTCGAGCAGTTCTTC